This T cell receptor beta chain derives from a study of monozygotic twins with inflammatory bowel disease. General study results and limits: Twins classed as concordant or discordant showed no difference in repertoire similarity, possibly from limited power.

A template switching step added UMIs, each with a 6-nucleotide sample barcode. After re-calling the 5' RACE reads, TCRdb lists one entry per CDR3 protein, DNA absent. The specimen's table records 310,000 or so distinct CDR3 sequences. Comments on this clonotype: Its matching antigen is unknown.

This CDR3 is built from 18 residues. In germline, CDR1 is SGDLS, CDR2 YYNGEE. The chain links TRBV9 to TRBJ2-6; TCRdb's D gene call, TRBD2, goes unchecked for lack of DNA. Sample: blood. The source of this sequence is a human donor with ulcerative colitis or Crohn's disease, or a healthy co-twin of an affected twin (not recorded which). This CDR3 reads CASSVHGGVSSGANVLTF. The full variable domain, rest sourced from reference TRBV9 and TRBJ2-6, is DSGVTQTPKHLITATGQRVTLRCSPRSGDLSVYWYQQSLDQGLQFLIQYYNGEERAKGNILERFSAQQFPDLHSELNLSSLELGDSALYFCASSVHGGVSSGANVLTFGAGSRLTVL.